These T cell receptor beta chains were read from a single sample in a study of molecular identifiers for immune sequencing clone quantification. TCRdb reprocessed the PCR reads via MiXCR and lists one record per CDR3 protein. Here the sample spans 88,000 or so distinct CDR3 sequences, 21% being singletons. Source material: naive CD8+ T cells from blood, with Jurkat cell RNA spiked in. Receptor source: a human donor in good health. Some libraries in this study had Jurkat cell RNA spiked in. The CDR3 runs from the conserved cysteine through the conserved F or W. D genes are given only for firm matches. For some rows the clone size is stated as once, few or many, or as a class when expanded; others skip it.

TRBJ1-1,once,TRBV5-6,TRBD1,TGTGCCAGCAACCGAGACAGGGTGAACACTGAAGCTTTCTTT,CASNRDRVNTEAFF
TRBJ2-7,many,TRBV6-5,-,TGTGCCAGCAGATCTAGATGGGGTTTTGACGAGCAGTACTTC,CASRSRWGFDEQYF
TRBJ1-1,-,TRBV4-1,-,TGCGCCAGCAGCCAGCCCTCGGGCTTAGCTTTCTTT,CASSQPSGLAFF
TRBJ1-1,-,TRBV19,-,TGTGCCAGTAGTATAGGCCCAAGGAACACTGAAGCTTTCTTT,CASSIGPRNTEAFF
TRBJ2-5,many,TRBV12-3/TRBV12-4,-,TGTGCCAGCAGGGAGCTAGGGTCGGAGACCCAGTACTTC,CASRELGSETQYF
TRBJ2-7,many,TRBV7-2,TRBD2,TGTGCCAGCAGCTTTGGGACTAGCTCCTACGAGCAGTACTTC,CASSFGTSSYEQYF
TRBJ2-1,-,TRBV20-1,-,TGCAGTGCTAGAGATCATAGCACCGCCTACAATGAGCAGTCCTTC,CSARDHSTAYNEQSF
TRBJ2-3,many,TRBV9,-,TGTGCCAGCAGCGTAGGGCGAGAAACAGATACGCAGTATTTT,CASSVGRETDTQYF
TRBJ2-1,few,TRBV27,TRBD1,TGTGCCAGCAGTTTTTCAGGGGGAGATGAGCAGTTCTTC,CASSFSGGDEQFF
TRBJ2-7,many,TRBV12-3/TRBV12-4,-,TGTGCCAGCAGTTTAGCGGCGGGGTCCGAGCAGTACTTC,CASSLAAGSEQYF
TRBJ2-5,many,TRBV6-6,-,TGTGCCAGCGGCCCGACAGAGGGTGAATGGACCCAGTACTTC,CASGPTEGEWTQYF
TRBJ1-1,many,TRBV9,-,TGTGCCAGCAGCGTAGAAGGGGGCACTGAAGCTTTCTTT,CASSVEGGTEAFF
TRBJ2-1,few,TRBV7-8,TRBD1,TGTGCCAGCAGCAAGGGACAGGGAGCTACTGAGCAGTTCTTC,CASSKGQGATEQFF
TRBJ2-5,many,TRBV9,TRBD2,TGTGCCAGCAGCGTAGATCTAGCGGGGAACCAAGAGACCCAGTACTTC,CASSVDLAGNQETQYF
TRBJ2-3,medium-sized,TRBV4-1,TRBD1,TGCGCCAGCAGCCAAGAAGACAGGGGCACAGATACGCAGTATTTT,CASSQEDRGTDTQYF
TRBJ1-2,few,TRBV4-3,-,TGCGCCAGCAGCCCCTTCTCGGGCGGAAACTATGGCTACACCTTC,CASSPFSGGNYGYTF
TRBJ2-3,many,TRBV6-1,-,TGTGCCAGCAGTGAAGACCTTGGAGATACGCAGTATTTT,CASSEDLGDTQYF
TRBJ1-2,many,TRBV7-9,-,TGTGCCAGCAGCTTCGGAGACTATGGCTACACCTTC,CASSFGDYGYTF
TRBJ2-7,many,TRBV5-6,TRBD2,TGTGCCAGCAGCGAGCGGGAGGCCCTCTCCTACGAGCAGTACTTC,CASSEREALSYEQYF
TRBJ1-5,many,TRBV10-3,-,TGTGCCATCAGTGAGTCTGGGGATCAGCCCCAGCATTTT,CAISESGDQPQHF
TRBJ1-2,-,TRBV7-8,-,TGTGCCAGCAGCTTAGGTCGGACAACCAGCTATGGCTACACCTTC,CASSLGRTTSYGYTF
TRBJ2-7,many,TRBV9,TRBD2,TGTGCCAGCAGCGTTGGAGTAGCGGGAGCCTACGAGCAGTACTTC,CASSVGVAGAYEQYF
TRBJ2-7,-,TRBV29-1,-,TGCAGCGTTGAAGAGGTAAGGCAGGGCAGACTCTACGAGCAGTACTTC,CSVEEVRQGRLYEQYF
TRBJ2-3,many,TRBV9,TRBD2,TGTGCCAGCAGCATCCTGCCCTCTAGCGGGGGCCCAGATACGCAGTATTTT,CASSILPSSGGPDTQYF
TRBJ2-7,many,TRBV4-2,TRBD2,TGTGCCAGCAGCCAAGTAAGTCAGGGACTAGTTGCCTACGAGCAGTACTTC,CASSQVSQGLVAYEQYF
TRBJ2-1,few,TRBV5-1,TRBD1,TGCGCCAGCAGCGTCCGGGACAGGGTCTACAATGAGCAGTTCTTC,CASSVRDRVYNEQFF
TRBJ2-1,-,TRBV20-1,-,TGCAGTGCTAGAGATCGGGGGTTGGGACCTAACAATGAGCAGTTCTTC,CSARDRGLGPNNEQFF
TRBJ2-3,few,TRBV14,-,TGTGCCAGCAGCCAAGAAAGGGTAGCGCTCAACACAGATACGCAGTATTTT,CASSQERVALNTDTQYF
TRBJ1-5,-,TRBV20-1,-,TGCAGTGCAAGAAGGCTGAGCAATCAGCCCCAGCATTTT,CSARRLSNQPQHF
TRBJ1-5,many,TRBV6-2/TRBV6-3,TRBD1,TGTGCCAGAAGCACAGGGACAGAGACACCTTATAGCAATCAGCCCCAGCATTTT,CARSTGTETPYSNQPQHF
TRBJ2-1,few,TRBV14,TRBD1,TGTGCCAGCAGCTCGGGACAGGGGTCCTACAATGAGCAGTTCTTC,CASSSGQGSYNEQFF
TRBJ2-3,many,TRBV27,TRBD1,TGTGCCAGCCGAACGGACAGGGGTAGAGATACGCAGTATTTT,CASRTDRGRDTQYF
TRBJ2-3,few,TRBV9,TRBD2,TGTGCCAGCAGCGTAGGGGGGGGGGATTCCGGGGATACGCAGTATTTT,CASSVGGGDSGDTQYF